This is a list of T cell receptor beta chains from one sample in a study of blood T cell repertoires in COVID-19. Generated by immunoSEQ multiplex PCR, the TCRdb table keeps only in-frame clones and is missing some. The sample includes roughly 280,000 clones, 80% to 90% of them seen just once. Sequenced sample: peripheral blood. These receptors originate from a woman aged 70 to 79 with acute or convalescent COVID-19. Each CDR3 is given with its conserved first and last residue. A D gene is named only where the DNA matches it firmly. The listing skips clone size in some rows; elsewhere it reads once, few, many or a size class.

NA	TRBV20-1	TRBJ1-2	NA	CSAGQSHGYTF	TGCAGTGCTGGACAGTCCCATGGCTACACCTTC
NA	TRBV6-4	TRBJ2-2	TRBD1	CASSASGGHYTGELFF	TGTGCCAGCAGTGCCTCAGGGGGCCACTACACCGGGGAGCTGTTTTTT
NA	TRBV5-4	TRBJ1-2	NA	CASSPQGSNYGYTF	TGTGCCAGCAGCCCACAGGGTTCTAACTATGGCTACACCTTC
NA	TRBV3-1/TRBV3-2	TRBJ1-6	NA	CASSRTQSPLHF	TGTGCCAGCAGCCGGACACAATCACCCCTCCACTTT
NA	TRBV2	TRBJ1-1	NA	CASSGRQEVSGAFF	TGTGCCAGCAGTGGGAGGCAAGAGGTTTCGGGAGCTTTCTTT
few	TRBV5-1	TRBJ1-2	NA	CASSSGGAPYGYTF	TGCGCCAGCAGCTCCGGCGGGGCTCCCTATGGCTACACCTTC
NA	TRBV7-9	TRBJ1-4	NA	CASSLDAGKLFF	TGTGCCAGCAGCTTAGACGCAGGGAAACTGTTTTTT
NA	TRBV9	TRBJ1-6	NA	CASSVGADSHNSPLHF	TGTGCCAGCAGCGTAGGAGCCGACAGCCATAATTCACCCCTCCACTTT
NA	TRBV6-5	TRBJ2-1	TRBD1	CASIGQGGEQFF	TGTGCCAGCATCGGACAGGGAGGTGAGCAGTTCTTC
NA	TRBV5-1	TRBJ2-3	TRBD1	CASSFGTGGTDTQYF	TGCGCCAGCAGCTTCGGGACAGGGGGCACAGATACGCAGTATTTT
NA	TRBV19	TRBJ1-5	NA	CASSIRRRGNQPQHF	TGTGCCAGTAGTATAAGGCGCAGGGGCAATCAGCCCCAGCATTTT
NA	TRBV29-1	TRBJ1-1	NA	CSVGQVAGTEAFF	TGCAGCGTTGGGCAGGTCGCTGGCACTGAAGCTTTCTTT
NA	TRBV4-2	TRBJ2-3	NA	CASSQETGSTQYF	TGTGCCAGCAGCCAAGAAACGGGGAGTACGCAGTATTTT
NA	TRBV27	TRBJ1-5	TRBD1	CASSPDRFQPQHF	TGTGCCAGCAGCCCGGACAGGTTTCAGCCCCAGCATTTT
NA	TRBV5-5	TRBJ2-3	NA	CASSSNLYAGQDTQYF	TGTGCCAGCAGCTCCAATTTATATGCGGGGCAAGATACGCAGTATTTT
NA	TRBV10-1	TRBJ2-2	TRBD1	CASGTGTNTGELFF	TGCGCCAGTGGGACAGGGACTAACACCGGGGAGCTGTTTTTT
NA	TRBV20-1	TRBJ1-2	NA	CSASVDRNYGYTF	TGCAGTGCTAGTGTGGACAGAAACTATGGCTACACCTTC
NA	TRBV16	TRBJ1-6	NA	CASSRGGGYSPLHF	TGTGCCAGCAGCAGGGGGGGCGGATATTCACCCCTCCACTTT
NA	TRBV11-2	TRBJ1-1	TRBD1	CASSARQGTNTEAFF	TGTGCCAGCAGCGCCCGACAGGGTACGAACACTGAAGCTTTCTTT
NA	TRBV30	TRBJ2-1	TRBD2	CACVAGGRVYNEQFF	TGTGCCTGCGTAGCGGGGGGCAGGGTATACAATGAGCAGTTCTTC
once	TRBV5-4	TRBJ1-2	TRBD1	CASSPDRAYGYTF	TGTGCCAGCAGCCCGGACAGGGCCTATGGCTACACCTTC
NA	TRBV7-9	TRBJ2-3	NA	CASSLESTQYF	TGTGCCAGCAGCTTAGAGAGTACGCAGTATTTT
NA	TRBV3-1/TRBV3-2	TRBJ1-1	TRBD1	CASQKTGSGQAFF	TGTGCCAGCCAAAAGACAGGGTCGGGGCAAGCTTTCTTT
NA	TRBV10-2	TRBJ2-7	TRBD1	CATGGGYEQYF	TGCGCCACAGGGGGCGGCTACGAGCAGTACTTC
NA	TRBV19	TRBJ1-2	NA	CASSTTGLGNYGYTF	TGTGCCAGTAGTACTACAGGGTTGGGGAACTATGGCTACACCTTC
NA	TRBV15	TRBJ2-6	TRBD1	CATGAGTGSTGANVLTF	TGTGCCACTGGGGCCGGGACAGGGAGTACTGGGGCCAACGTCCTGACTTTC